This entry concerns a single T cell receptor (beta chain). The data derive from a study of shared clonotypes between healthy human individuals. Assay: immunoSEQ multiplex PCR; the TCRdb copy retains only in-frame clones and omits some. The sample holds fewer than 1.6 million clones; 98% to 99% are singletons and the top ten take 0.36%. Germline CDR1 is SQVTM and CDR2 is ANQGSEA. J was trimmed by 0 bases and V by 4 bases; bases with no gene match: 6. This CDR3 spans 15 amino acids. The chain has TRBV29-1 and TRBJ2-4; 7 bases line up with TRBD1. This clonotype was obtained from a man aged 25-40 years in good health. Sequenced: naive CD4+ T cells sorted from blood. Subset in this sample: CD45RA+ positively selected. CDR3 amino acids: CSVAGTVLAKNIQYF. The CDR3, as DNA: TGCAGCGTTGCCGGGACAGTCCTAGCCAAAAACATTCAGTACTTC.